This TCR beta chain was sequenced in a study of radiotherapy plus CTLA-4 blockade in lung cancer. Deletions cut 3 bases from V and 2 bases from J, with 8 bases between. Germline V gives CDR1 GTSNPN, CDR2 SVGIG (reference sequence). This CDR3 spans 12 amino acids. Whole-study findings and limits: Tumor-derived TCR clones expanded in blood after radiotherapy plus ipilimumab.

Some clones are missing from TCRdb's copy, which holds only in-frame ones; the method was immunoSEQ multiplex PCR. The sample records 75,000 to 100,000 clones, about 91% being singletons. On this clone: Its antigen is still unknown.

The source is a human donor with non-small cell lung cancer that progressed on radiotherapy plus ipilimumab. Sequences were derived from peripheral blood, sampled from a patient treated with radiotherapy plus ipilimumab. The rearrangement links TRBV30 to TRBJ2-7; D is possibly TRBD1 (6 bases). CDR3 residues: CAWSKGAYEQYF. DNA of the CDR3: TGTGCCTGGAGCAAGGGGGCCTACGAGCAGTACTTC.